This section outlines one T cell receptor (beta chain) sequence together with its context. Its antigen is undetermined. This entry comes from a study of cytomegalovirus exposure and HLA in healthy donors. Study details: The same platform used for the 666 first-cohort repertoires was also used for the 90 to 150 validation repertoires, as a later analysis reported.

The CDR3 extends over 16 amino acids. Trimming took 0 bases from V and 3 from J; bases not matched to a gene: 6. CDR1 MGHRA and CDR2 YSYEKL come from the germline V gene. Study-wide findings and caveats: The study listed 164 cytomegalovirus-associated TCR beta chains. A later analysis found first-cohort TCR clusters tended to co-occur in the approximately 120 validation repertoires.

The study drew the donors from its approximately 120-subject validation cohort, separate from the approximately 700-subject first cohort. Using immunoSEQ multiplex PCR, the repertoire was profiled, and TCRdb retains in-frame clones only, with some absent. Here the sample spans under 75,000 clones, 95% to 98% being singletons. This clonotype was obtained from a woman under 30 in good health and CMV-seropositive. The sample was PBMCs. The V gene is TRBV4-1, the J gene TRBJ2-7; TRBD1 matches 9 bases. The DNA of the CDR3 is TGCGCCAGCAGCCAAGATCCGGGACAGGGATACTACGAGCAGTACTTC. Protein product: CASSQDPGQGYYEQYF.